This TCR beta chain was sequenced in a study of cytomegalovirus exposure and HLA in healthy donors (dated 2017 in TCRdb). At the level of the whole study: An earlier analysis of about 530 of the donors reported about 260 Gb of sequence data and about 120 million unique TCR beta sequences obtained from around 180 million T cells. An early release covering more than 500 HLA-typed donors comprised approximately 300 gigabases of sequencing data and tens of millions of unique TCR sequences. Of the roughly 410 genotyped donors, less than 90% were placed in the genetic ancestry cluster associated with self-reported Caucasian donors. The study was designed to test whether signatures of past pathogen exposure could be identified by cataloging public T cell receptors. The T cell repertoires of several hundred subjects were profiled by immunosequencing and related to cytomegalovirus serostatus. A separate validation cohort of roughly 130 different subjects was used in addition to the roughly 620-subject first cohort. The study combined high-throughput TCR immunosequencing, statistical association of individual TCRs with disease status, and machine learning to predict cytomegalovirus infection status. A later analysis re-examined previously published TCR beta repertoires from 600 to 700 donors and added high-resolution HLA genotyping to investigate patterns of TCR occurrence. The later analysis used no new phenotypic data to find candidate immune exposures, relying instead on TCR beta sequences and their occurrence across donors. An earlier analysis of fewer than 700 of the donors applied high-throughput TCR beta sequencing to assess whether each TCR beta V gene segment acted as functional or pseudogenic. Donor age, sex, ethnicity and CMV serostatus were compiled together with the repertoire data. A later genetic analysis took genome-wide SNP genotypes for about 55% of the 666 donors and used that subset as a discovery cohort. Every discovery cohort repertoire had been produced on one sequencing platform. Class I and class II HLA loci were covered by the typing at four-digit resolution. Typing coverage varied by locus: roughly 629-640 donors for A, B, C, DRB1 and DQB1; some 520 for DQA1; more than 600 for DPA1; roughly 450 for DPB1. Four to six DR-DQ haplotypes were handled as single units for association and clustering, since linkage in the cohort was strong. Among around 400 genotyped donors of the cohort, an average of about 240,000 unique TCR beta nucleotide sequences was sequenced per donor, of which roughly 18% were non-productive.

In total, 630 or so healthy bone marrow donors made up the cohort. At the time of sampling, every cohort member was nominally healthy, though immune exposures that went unrecorded were likely present. The donor tested CMV seropositive, placing the donor among the 289 seropositive members of the cohort. Every donor gave a peripheral blood sample, and the peripheral blood mononuclear cells from that sample were used for TCR beta sequencing. The Qiagen DNeasy Blood Extraction Kit was used to extract genomic DNA from the blood cell samples. Broader findings and caveats from the paper: In a later analysis, HLA-associated TCR beta chains were found to be more clonally expanded and to have lower generation probabilities than equally common non-associated chains. The sequencing pipeline was judged likely to have produced a cluster of highly shared sequence variants as a technical artifact. HLA typing was unavailable for some donors at each locus, so association tests used only the typed subset. Several of the top co-occurrence clusters appeared to be linked to parvovirus B19, influenza, CMV and Epstein-Barr virus, according to a later analysis. An earlier analysis of around 600 of the donors showed that most TCR beta V segments appeared in productive rearrangements either about 90% or about 30% of the time, which broadly matched IMGT annotations. In vitro tests confirmed that a few of the cytomegalovirus-associated TCR beta chains recognize cytomegalovirus antigens. Sequencing depth was assumed to be roughly uniform across donors in the presence/absence analyses, though that assumption may not hold. In both the original and validation cohorts, the classifier was reported to diagnose cytomegalovirus status with high specificity and sensitivity. This cohort had only TCR beta chains sequenced, and the lack of alpha or paired-chain data limited which features could be detected. According to a later genetic analysis, donors in an Asian-associated ancestry cluster had fewer N-insertions in productive TCRs than the approximately 650-donor mean. Correlated functional status among segregating V segments might reflect linkage disequilibrium, but an unknown experimental factor could not be ruled out. Because the 87-base-pair reads could not distinguish some IMGT-functional V segments, including TRBV6-2 and TRBV6-3, those segments were excluded. The study gave a list of some 150 TCR beta chains associated with cytomegalovirus. A later genetic analysis associated a missense DCLRE1C variant with V-gene and J-gene trimming of TCR beta chains, and an independent cohort replicated the association. In a later analysis, some 18,000 TCR beta sequences were associated with specific HLA alleles at a false discovery rate of 0.05. A further reported finding was that TCR beta sequences accurately predicted the HLA-A and HLA-B alleles for most subjects in the first cohort. For the cohort, immune exposure information was limited to CMV serostatus. The authors suggested that the approach could potentially be extended to other disease states and immunological phenotypes. According to a later analysis, most CMV-associated TCR beta chains appeared to be HLA-restricted, and the HLA associations seemed to be driven largely by CMV exposure. Because counts were too low, roughly 16 rarely observed V segments, including chromosome 9 orphons, were left out of the earlier analysis of 500 to 650 of the donors. When HLA alleles, especially DR and DQ, strongly co-occurred, attributing TCR associations to individual alleles was difficult. According to a later analysis, TCR association rates differed among HLA loci, with DRB1 alleles showing the most associated TCRs and HLA-C alleles showing the fewest. Across donors, most TCR sequences were observed very rarely, whereas some public TCRs were present in many individuals.

As regards this clone: The antigen this receptor binds is unknown. Within one base of it there is no much larger clone, and no base qualities were kept.

The germline V gene (reference sequence) supplies CDR1 WNHNN and CDR2 SYGVQD. Counted from cysteine to phenylalanine, this CDR3 has 13 amino acids. Only the CDR3 DNA stays, 39 bases, in frame from base 1. The germline ends are 15 bases apart after V is trimmed by 6 bases and J by 9 bases. The library relied on the immunoSEQ multiplex PCR assay. For the multiplex PCR, a mixture combining 60 forward primers for TCR Vbeta segments and 13 reverse primers for TCR Jbeta segments was used. The CDR3 region of rearranged TCR beta genes was amplified from genomic DNA with a multiplex PCR assay. The Illumina HiSeq System was used to sequence the amplified TCR beta libraries as 87-base-pair reads. Under the source paper's analysis protocol: A later analysis tallied approximately 87 million unique TCR beta chains across the 640 or so repertoires, and 10 million to 11 million of those chains were shared by two or more donors. Raw reads were error-corrected and collapsed into unique sequences by a nearest-neighbor algorithm in which closely related sequences were merged to remove PCR and sequencing errors. V, D and J gene segments were assigned by aligning CDR3 sequences to IMGT reference sequences. For a sequence to be retained, a match of at least six nucleotides to both a V gene segment and a J gene segment was required. A rearrangement was called productive if the CDR3 had no stop codons and remained in frame with V and J, and every other rearrangement was called non-productive. CDR3 was defined according to IMGT convention as the region running from the second conserved V-encoded cysteine to the conserved J-encoded phenylalanine. The earlier analysis of some 580 of the donors excluded any sequence lacking an unambiguous match to a single V gene segment. An earlier analysis of approximately 590 of the donors classified V segments as functional when productive rearrangements were above 56.7% and as segregating when the standard deviation between donors was above 5%. To diagnose cytomegalovirus status from the catalog of TCR beta chain sequences, a statistical classification framework was built. A later analysis assigned V and J genes by comparing TCR nucleotide sequences with IMGT/GENE-DB human TR gene sequences. Using the TCRdist pipeline, a later analysis assigned CDR3 sequences along with most-parsimonious VDJ recombination scenarios. In a later analysis, each TCR beta chain was defined by its CDR3 amino acid sequence together with its V-gene family, and reads lacking a unique V-gene family were excluded. In a later analysis, approximately 640 highly shared, low-generation-probability nucleotide sequences were removed to address suspected cross-contamination and a sequencing artifact. In a later analysis, a clonal expansion index for each public chain was calculated from normalized within-repertoire ranks of inferred template counts. Generation probabilities in a later analysis came from a VDJ recombination model fitted to out-of-frame rearrangements, and those results were checked against IGoR. In a later analysis, TCR-TCR, TCR-HLA and TCR-CMV co-occurrence was scored with hypergeometric tests, and a repertoire-size bias correction was applied to TCR pairs. In a later analysis, false discovery rates were estimated by permuting HLA or CMV assignments 20 times. In a later analysis, co-occurring TCRs were grouped using DBSCAN, and TCRdist sequence similarity was added for clustering within HLA-allele-positive subsets. For co-occurrence clustering, repertoires with fewer than 30,000 or more than 120,000 public chains were excluded, along with five repertoires with anomalous nucleotide sharing. Here the immuneACCESS table is served through TCRdb, limited to in-frame sequences with V and J called. Missing clones are a known gap in these copies; in checked studies unresolved V genes cover under half, and the rest lacks a known reason. V, J and clone size reflect that table, while D and trimming were determined from the DNA. The sample table shows 200,000 to 250,000 clones, and 77% are seen once. The biggest ten clones account for around 2.8% of the sample.

The TCR comes from a woman aged 55 to 70 in good health and CMV-seropositive. The sequence links TRBV10-1 to TRBJ2-4; the D gene assignment is ambiguous. Material: PBMCs. The CDR3 here reads CASSGTTSGIQYF. At the DNA level, the sequence is TGCGCCAGCAGCGGCACTACTTCGGGCATTCAGTACTTC.